A single sample is the source of the 2 T cell receptor beta chains below, sequenced in a study of cytomegalovirus exposure and HLA in healthy donors. The PCR used 60 Vbeta and 13 Jbeta primers. Produced via immunoSEQ multiplex PCR; TCRdb's table is partial and in-frame only. The repertoire holds 150,000 to 200,000 clones, with approximately 80% as singletons. The sample comprised PBMCs. All receptors derive from a boy under 18 in good health and CMV-seronegative.

The chain links TRBV5-1 to TRBJ1-4, with D perhaps TRBD1 (5 bases). The length of the CDR3 is 15 residues. Trimming took 1 base from V and 6 from J, leaving 13 bases between them. CDR1 is SGHRS, CDR2 YFSETQ, per germline. CDR3 DNA sequence: TGCGCCAGCAGCTTGTTTCAGGGTCTAGATGAAAAACTGTTTTTT. It translates to CASSLFQGLDEKLFF.

The chain couples TRBV9 to TRBJ2-5; 11 bases match TRBD1. Germline CDR1 and CDR2: SGDLS and YYNGEE. The trim removed 4 bases at V and 4 bases at J, leaving 3 bases unmatched. The CDR3 has 14 residues. CDR3 loop: CASSRDRGGETQYF. CDR3 DNA: TGTGCCAGCAGCAGGGACAGGGGGGGAGAGACCCAGTACTTC. The full variable domain, completed using reference TRBV9 and TRBJ2-5, is DSGVTQTPKHLITATGQRVTLRCSPRSGDLSVYWYQQSLDQGLQFLIQYYNGEERAKGNILERFSAQQFPDLHSELNLSSLELGDSALYFCASSRDRGGETQYFGPGTRLLVL.